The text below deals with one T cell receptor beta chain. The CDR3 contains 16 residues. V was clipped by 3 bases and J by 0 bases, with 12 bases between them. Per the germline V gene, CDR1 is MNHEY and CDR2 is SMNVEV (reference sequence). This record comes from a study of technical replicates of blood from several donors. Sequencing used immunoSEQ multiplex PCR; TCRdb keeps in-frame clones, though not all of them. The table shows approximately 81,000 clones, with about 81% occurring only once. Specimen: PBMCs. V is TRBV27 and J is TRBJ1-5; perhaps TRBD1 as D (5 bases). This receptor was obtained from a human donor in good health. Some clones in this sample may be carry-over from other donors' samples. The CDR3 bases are TGTGCCAGCAGTTTGGGGCAGACTTATAGCAATCAGCCCCAGCATTTT. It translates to CASSLGQTYSNQPQHF.